This is a list of T cell receptor beta chains from one sample in a study of CD8+ T cells in alopecia areata. The assay was immunoSEQ multiplex PCR, and TCRdb's table has in-frame clones only and misses some. The data hold approximately 210,000 clones, with approximately 65% observed a single time. The sample consisted of CD4+ T cells sorted from blood, taken at approximately week 45, from a patient treated with tofacitinib. Source of these receptors: a human donor with alopecia areata. The CDR3 runs from the conserved cysteine through the conserved F or W. D genes are given only for firm matches. Clone size is shown for a subset of rows, as once, few, many or a class of expanded clone.

TRBJ2-1 few NA TRBV2 CASSGGQSYNEQFF TGTGCCAGCAGTGGGGGTCAATCCTACAATGAGCAGTTCTTC
TRBJ1-1 once NA TRBV5-1 CASSTRTQGQAFF TGCGCCAGCAGCACAAGGACCCAAGGCCAAGCTTTCTTT
TRBJ2-7 few TRBD1 TRBV7-2 CASSGRDRYEQYF TGTGCCAGCAGCGGCCGGGACAGGTACGAGCAGTACTTC
TRBJ2-3 NA NA TRBV7-8 CASSLSFGDTQYF TGTGCCAGCAGCTTAAGTTTCGGAGATACGCAGTATTTT
TRBJ2-1 NA NA TRBV19 CASSIPGAHNEQFF TGTGCCAGTAGTATTCCCGGGGCCCACAATGAGCAGTTCTTC
TRBJ1-2 NA NA TRBV29-1 CSVEHYGYTF TGCAGCGTTGAACACTATGGCTACACCTTC
TRBJ2-1 NA TRBD1 TRBV30 CAWSVGSGGNEQFF TGTGCCTGGAGTGTAGGGTCAGGGGGTAATGAGCAGTTCTTC
TRBJ2-6 NA NA TRBV7-2 CASSLRGQVNVLTF TGTGCCAGCAGCTTAAGAGGTCAGGTCAACGTCCTGACTTTC
TRBJ2-2 NA NA TRBV4-1 CASSHYPEGHYTGELFF TGCGCCAGCAGCCACTATCCGGAGGGTCATTACACCGGGGAGCTGTTTTTT
TRBJ2-1 NA NA TRBV25-1 CASSESYPLGQFF TGTGCCAGCAGTGAAAGTTATCCCCTGGGGCAGTTCTTC
TRBJ2-5 few NA TRBV29-1 CSVVRPPRETQYF TGCAGCGTCGTCAGACCCCCACGGGAGACCCAGTACTTC
TRBJ2-1 NA NA TRBV2 CASSEEAGFNEQFF TGTGCCAGCAGTGAGGAGGCTGGCTTCAATGAGCAGTTCTTC
TRBJ1-2 NA TRBD1 TRBV5-1 CASSPGTGKGYTF TGCGCCAGCAGCCCCGGGACAGGGAAGGGCTACACCTTC
TRBJ2-7 NA NA TRBV6-5 CASRPGGDLRAQYF TGTGCCAGCAGACCAGGGGGGGATCTACGGGCGCAGTACTTC